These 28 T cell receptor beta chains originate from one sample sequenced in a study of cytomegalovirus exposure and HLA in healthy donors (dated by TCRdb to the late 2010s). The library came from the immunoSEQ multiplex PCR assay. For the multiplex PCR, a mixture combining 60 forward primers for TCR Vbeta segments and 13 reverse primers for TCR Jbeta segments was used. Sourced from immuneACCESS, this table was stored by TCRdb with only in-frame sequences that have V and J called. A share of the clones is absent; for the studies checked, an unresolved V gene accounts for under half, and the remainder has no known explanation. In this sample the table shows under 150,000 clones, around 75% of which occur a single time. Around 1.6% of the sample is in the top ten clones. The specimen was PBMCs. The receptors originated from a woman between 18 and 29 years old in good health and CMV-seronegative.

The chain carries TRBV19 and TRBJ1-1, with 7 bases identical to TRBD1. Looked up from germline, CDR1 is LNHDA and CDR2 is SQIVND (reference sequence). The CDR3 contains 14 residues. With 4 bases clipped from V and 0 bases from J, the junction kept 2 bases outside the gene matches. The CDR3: CASSTGQMNTEAFF. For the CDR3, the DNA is TGTGCCAGTAGTACGGGACAGATGAACACTGAAGCTTTCTTT.

CDR3 sequence: CASSRAGQVNTEAFF. The CDR3 bases are TGTGCCAGCAGCCGCGCGGGACAGGTGAACACTGAAGCTTTCTTT. The chain has TRBV5-6 and TRBJ1-1; TRBD1 matches 8 bases. From germline, CDR1 is SGHDT and CDR2 YYEEEE. With V trimmed by 4 bases and J by 0 bases, 5 bases remained unmatched. The CDR3 covers 15 residues.

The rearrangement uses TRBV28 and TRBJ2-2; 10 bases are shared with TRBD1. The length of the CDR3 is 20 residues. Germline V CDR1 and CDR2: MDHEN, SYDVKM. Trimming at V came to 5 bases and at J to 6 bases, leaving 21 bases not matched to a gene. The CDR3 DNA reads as TGTGCCAGCAGTGACTCAGGTCCCGGGACAGGGGTGAGGGCCCCCGGGGAGCTGTTTTTT. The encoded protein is CASSDSGPGTGVRAPGELFF.

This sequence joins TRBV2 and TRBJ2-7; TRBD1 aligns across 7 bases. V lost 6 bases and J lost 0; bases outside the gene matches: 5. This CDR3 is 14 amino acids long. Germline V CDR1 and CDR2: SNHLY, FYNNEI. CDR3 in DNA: TGTGCCAGCAGGGGGGACAGCTCCTCCTACGAGCAGTACTTC. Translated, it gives CASRGDSSSYEQYF. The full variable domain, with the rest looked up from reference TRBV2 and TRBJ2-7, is EPEVTQTPSHQVTQMGQEVILRCVPISNHLYFYWYRQILGQKVEFLVSFYNNEISEKSEIFDDQFSVERPDGSNFTLKIRSTKLEDSAMYFCASRGDSSSYEQYFGPGTRLTVT.

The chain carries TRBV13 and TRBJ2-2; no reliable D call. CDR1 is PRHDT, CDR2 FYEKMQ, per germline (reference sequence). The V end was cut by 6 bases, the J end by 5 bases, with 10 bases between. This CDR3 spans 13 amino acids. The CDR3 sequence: CASRLLRTGELFF. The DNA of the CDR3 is TGTGCCAGCAGGCTCCTCAGGACCGGGGAGCTGTTTTTT.

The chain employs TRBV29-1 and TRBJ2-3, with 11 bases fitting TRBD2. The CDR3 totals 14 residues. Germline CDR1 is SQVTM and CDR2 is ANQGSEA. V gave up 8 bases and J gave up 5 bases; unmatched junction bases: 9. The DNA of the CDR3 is TGCAGCATTCAGAGACTAGCGGGGTTAGATACGCAGTATTTT. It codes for CSIQRLAGLDTQYF.

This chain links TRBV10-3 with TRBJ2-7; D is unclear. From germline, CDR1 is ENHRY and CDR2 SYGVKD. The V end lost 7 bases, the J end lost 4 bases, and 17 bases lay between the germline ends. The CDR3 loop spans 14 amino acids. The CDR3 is CAITPGLEPYEQYF. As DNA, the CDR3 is TGTGCCATCACCCCCGGTTTAGAGCCTTACGAGCAGTACTTC.

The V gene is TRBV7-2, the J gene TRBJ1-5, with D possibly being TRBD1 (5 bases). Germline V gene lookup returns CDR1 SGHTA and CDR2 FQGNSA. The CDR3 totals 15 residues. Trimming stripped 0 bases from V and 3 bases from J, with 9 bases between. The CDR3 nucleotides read TGTGCCAGCAGCTTAGCGGGGGGACTCAATCAGCCCCAGCATTTT. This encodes CASSLAGGLNQPQHF.

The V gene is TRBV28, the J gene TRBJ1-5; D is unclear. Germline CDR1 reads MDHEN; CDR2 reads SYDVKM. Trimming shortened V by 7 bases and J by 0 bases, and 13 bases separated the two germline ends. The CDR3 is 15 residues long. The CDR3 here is CASKWGGYSNQPQHF. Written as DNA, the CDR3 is TGTGCCAGCAAGTGGGGAGGATATAGCAATCAGCCCCAGCATTTT.

CDR3 sequence (DNA): TGTGCCAGTAGTCCGCAGACAGGGGGCAGGTACGAGCAGTACTTC. It codes for CASSPQTGGRYEQYF. V and J are TRBV19 and TRBJ2-7, with 10 bases fitting TRBD1. CDR3 length equals 15 residues. Germline-derived CDR1 and CDR2 are LNHDA and SQIVND (reference sequence). Unmatched junction bases numbered 8, after V lost 5 bases and J lost 4 bases.

The CDR3: CASSSSGGAFEQFF. In DNA form, the CDR3 reads TGTGCCAGCAGTTCTAGCGGGGGGGCCTTTGAGCAGTTCTTC. The chain uses TRBV28 and TRBJ2-1; 12 bases are a match to TRBD2. The CDR3 is made up of 14 amino acids. The V segment lost 4 bases and the J segment 9 bases; nucleotides outside the gene matches: 4. CDR1 and CDR2 (germline): MDHEN, SYDVKM.

As DNA, the CDR3 is TGTGCCAGCAGCTTAAGAGGTTTAGGCTCTGGAAACACCATATATTTT. Its translation is CASSLRGLGSGNTIYF. The J gene is TRBJ1-3, the V gene TRBV7-8; no reliable D call. V was shortened by 2 bases and J by 0 bases, with 11 bases between the two germline ends. This CDR3 contains 16 residues. Looked up from germline, CDR1 is SGHVS and CDR2 is FQNEAQ. Full variable domain (rest looked up from reference TRBV7-8 and TRBJ1-3): GAGVSQSPRYKVAKRGQDVALRCDPISGHVSLFWYQQALGQGPEFLTYFQNEAQLDKSGLPSDRFFAERPEGSVSTLKIQRTQQEDSAVYLCASSLRGLGSGNTIYFGEGSWLTVV.

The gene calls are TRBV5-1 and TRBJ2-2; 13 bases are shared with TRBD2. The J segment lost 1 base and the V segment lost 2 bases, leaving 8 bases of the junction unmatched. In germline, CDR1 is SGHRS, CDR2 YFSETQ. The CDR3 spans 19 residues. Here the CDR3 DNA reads TGCGCCAGCAGCTTAAGACTAGCGGGGGGCCAAAAGAACACCGGGGAGCTGTTTTTT. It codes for CASSLRLAGGQKNTGELFF.

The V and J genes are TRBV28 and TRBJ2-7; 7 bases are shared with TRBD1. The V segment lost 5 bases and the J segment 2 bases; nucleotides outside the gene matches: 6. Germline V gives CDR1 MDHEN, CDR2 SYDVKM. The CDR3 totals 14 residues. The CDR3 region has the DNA TGTGCCAGCAGTGCCACAGGGGATCCCTACGAGCAGTACTTC. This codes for CASSATGDPYEQYF.

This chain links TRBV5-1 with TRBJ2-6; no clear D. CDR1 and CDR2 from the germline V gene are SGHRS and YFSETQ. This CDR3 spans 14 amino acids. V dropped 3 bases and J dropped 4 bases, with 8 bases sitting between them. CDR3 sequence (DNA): TGCGCCAGCAGCTCCCCTGTCGGGGCCAACGTCCTGACTTTC. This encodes CASSSPVGANVLTF.

The CDR3 loop is CASSWGRSGGTDTQYF. Written as DNA, the CDR3 is TGCGCCAGCAGCTGGGGGCGGAGCGGGGGCACAGATACGCAGTATTTT. The J gene is TRBJ2-3, the V gene TRBV5-1; possible D gene TRBD2, 7 bases. This CDR3 region has 16 residues. V lost 3 bases to trimming and J lost 1 base, with 15 bases between them. CDR1 and CDR2 from the germline V gene are SGHRS and YFSETQ.

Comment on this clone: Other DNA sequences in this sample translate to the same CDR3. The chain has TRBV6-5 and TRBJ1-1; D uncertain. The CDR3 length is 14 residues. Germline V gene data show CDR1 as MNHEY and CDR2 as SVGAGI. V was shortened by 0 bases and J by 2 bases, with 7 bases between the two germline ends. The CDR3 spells CASSYSRGNTEAFF. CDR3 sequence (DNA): TGTGCCAGCAGTTACTCACGGGGAAACACTGAAGCTTTCTTT.

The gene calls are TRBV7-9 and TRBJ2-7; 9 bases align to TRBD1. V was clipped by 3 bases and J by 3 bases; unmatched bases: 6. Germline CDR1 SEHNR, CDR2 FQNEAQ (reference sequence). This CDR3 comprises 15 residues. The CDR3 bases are TGTGCCAGCAGCTTGGGACAGGGTATTTTCTACGAGCAGTACTTC. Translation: CASSLGQGIFYEQYF. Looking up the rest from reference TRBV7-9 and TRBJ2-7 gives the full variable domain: DTGVSQNPRHKITKRGQNVTFRCDPISEHNRLYWYRQTLGQGPEFLTYFQNEAQLEKSRLLSDRFSAERPKGSFSTLEIQRTEQGDSAMYLCASSLGQGIFYEQYFGPGTRLTVT.

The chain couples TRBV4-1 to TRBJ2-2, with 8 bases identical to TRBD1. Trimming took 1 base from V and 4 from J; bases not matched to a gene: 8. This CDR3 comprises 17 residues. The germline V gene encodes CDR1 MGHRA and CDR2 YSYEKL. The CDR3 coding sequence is TGCGCCAGCAGCCAAGGGACCAGGGGGCCGGGCACCGGGGAGCTGTTTTTT. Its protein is CASSQGTRGPGTGELFF.

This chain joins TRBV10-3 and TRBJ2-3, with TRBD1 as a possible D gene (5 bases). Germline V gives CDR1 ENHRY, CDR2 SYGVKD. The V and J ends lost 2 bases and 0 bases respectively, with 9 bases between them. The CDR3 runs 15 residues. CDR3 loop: CAISEAGLSTDTQYF. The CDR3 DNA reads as TGTGCCATCAGTGAGGCAGGGTTAAGCACAGATACGCAGTATTTT.

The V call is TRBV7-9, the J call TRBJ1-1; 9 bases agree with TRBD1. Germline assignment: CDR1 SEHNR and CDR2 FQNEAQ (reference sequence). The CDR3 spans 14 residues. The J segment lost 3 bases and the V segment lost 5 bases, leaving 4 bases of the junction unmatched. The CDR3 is CASSETGGHTEAFF. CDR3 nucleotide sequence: TGTGCCAGCAGCGAGACAGGGGGTCACACTGAAGCTTTCTTT.

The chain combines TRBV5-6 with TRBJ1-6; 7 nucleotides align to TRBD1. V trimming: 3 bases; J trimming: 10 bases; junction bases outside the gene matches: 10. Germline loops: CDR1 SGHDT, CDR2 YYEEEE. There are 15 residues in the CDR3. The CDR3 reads CASSSPQGGRSPLHF. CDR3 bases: TGTGCCAGCAGCTCCCCCCAGGGGGGACGGTCACCCCTCCACTTT.

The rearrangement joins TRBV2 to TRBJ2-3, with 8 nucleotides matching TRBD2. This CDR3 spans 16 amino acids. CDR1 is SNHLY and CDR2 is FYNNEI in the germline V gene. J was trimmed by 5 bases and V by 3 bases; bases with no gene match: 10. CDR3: CASSEFSGVPGDTQYF. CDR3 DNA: TGTGCCAGCAGTGAGTTTAGCGGGGTCCCCGGAGATACGCAGTATTTT. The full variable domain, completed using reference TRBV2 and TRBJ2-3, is EPEVTQTPSHQVTQMGQEVILRCVPISNHLYFYWYRQILGQKVEFLVSFYNNEISEKSEIFDDQFSVERPDGSNFTLKIRSTKLEDSAMYFCASSEFSGVPGDTQYFGPGTRLTVL.

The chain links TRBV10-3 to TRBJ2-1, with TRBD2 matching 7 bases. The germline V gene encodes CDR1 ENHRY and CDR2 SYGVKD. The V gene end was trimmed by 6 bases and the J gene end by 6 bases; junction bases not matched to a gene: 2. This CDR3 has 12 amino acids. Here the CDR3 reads CAISSGGNEQFF. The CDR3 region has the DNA TGTGCCATCAGCTCGGGGGGCAATGAGCAGTTCTTC.

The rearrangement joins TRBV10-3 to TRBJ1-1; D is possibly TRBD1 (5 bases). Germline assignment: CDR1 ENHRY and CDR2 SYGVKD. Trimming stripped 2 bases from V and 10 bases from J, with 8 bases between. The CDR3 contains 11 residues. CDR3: CAISEGGGAFF. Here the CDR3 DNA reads TGTGCCATCAGTGAGGGGGGGGGAGCTTTCTTT.

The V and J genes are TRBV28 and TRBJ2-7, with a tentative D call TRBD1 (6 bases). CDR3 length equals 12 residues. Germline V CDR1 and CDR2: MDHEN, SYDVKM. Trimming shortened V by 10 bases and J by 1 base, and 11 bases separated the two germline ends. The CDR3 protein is CATRDTSYEQYF. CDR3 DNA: TGTGCCACCCGGGACACTTCCTACGAGCAGTACTTC.

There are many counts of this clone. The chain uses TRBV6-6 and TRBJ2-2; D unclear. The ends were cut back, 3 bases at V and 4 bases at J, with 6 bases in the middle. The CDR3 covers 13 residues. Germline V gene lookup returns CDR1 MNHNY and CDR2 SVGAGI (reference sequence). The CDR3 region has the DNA TGTGCCAGCAGTTATTCCAGCACCGGGGAGCTGTTTTTT. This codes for CASSYSSTGELFF.

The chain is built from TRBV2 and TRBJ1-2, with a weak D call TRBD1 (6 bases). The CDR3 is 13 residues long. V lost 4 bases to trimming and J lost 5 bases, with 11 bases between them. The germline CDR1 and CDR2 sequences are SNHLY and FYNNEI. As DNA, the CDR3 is TGTGCCAGCAGTGTCCGGACAGTGTATGGCTACACCTTC. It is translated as CASSVRTVYGYTF.